This T cell receptor (beta chain) was sequenced during a study of blood T cells in healthy people across ages. This clonotype was found a few times. The antigen remains unidentified. The study's findings and limits: Underestimates were what the diversity estimates from one million T cells were considered to be.

PCR was performed a second time for about 6 to 12 cycles using a sample-barcoded 5' primer and a J-beta primer mix. TCRdb reprocessed the 5' RACE reads with MiXCR, giving one entry per CDR3 protein. The data contain roughly 800,000 distinct CDR3 sequences, 20% to 30% of them singletons. This CDR3 has 14 residues. Germline CDR1 DFQATT, CDR2 SNEGSKA (reference sequence). V was trimmed by 6 bases and J by 2 bases, leaving 15 bases between them. This sample was shared with a second study, whose subject was T cells of mothers and their children. According to that study: According to the study, all extracted RNA entered cDNA synthesis at about 1.4 ug per 15 ul. Persistent microchimeric T cell clones were sought, and none were detected.

This clonotype was obtained from a boy younger than 18 in good health. The V call is TRBV20-1, the J call TRBJ2-3; possible D gene TRBD1, 6 bases. Sample: blood. The chain's CDR3 is CSAQMGANTDTQYF. As DNA, the CDR3 is TGCAGTGCGCAGATGGGGGCGAACACAGATACGCAGTATTTT.